This entry lists 28 T cell receptor beta chains sequenced from one sample in a study of cytomegalovirus exposure and HLA in healthy donors. Sequencing used immunoSEQ multiplex PCR; TCRdb keeps in-frame clones, though not all of them. Of more than 60,000 clones in the sample, nearly 96% were seen once. Sequencing was done on a sample of PBMCs. The receptor source for this set is a woman aged 18-29 years in good health and CMV-seropositive.

This sequence joins TRBV11-3 and TRBJ2-2; tentative D call: TRBD1 (6 bases). V was trimmed by 5 bases and J by 4 bases, leaving 14 bases between them. Germline V gene data show CDR1 as SGHNT and CDR2 as YENEEA. The CDR3 spans 15 residues. CDR3 sequence reads: CASSPGVAVTGELFF. Written as DNA, the CDR3 is TGTGCCAGCAGCCCAGGGGTGGCGGTCACCGGGGAGCTGTTTTTT. The full variable domain, in which reference TRBV11-3 and TRBJ2-2 provide the parts outside the CDR3, is EAGVVQSPRYKIIEKKQPVAFWCNPISGHNTLYWYLQNLGQGPELLIRYENEEAVDDSQLPKDRFSAERLKGVDSTLKIQPAELGDSAVYLCASSPGVAVTGELFFGEGSRLTVL.

This rearrangement joins TRBV2 to TRBJ2-4, with 11 bases identical to TRBD2. The CDR3 runs 16 residues. CDR1 is SNHLY, CDR2 FYNNEI, per germline. The J segment lost 0 bases and the V segment lost 7 bases, leaving 5 bases of the junction unmatched. The CDR3 nucleotides are TGTGCCAGCAACGCCGGACTAGCGGGAGCCAAAAACATTCAGTACTTC. It yields the protein CASNAGLAGAKNIQYF.

This chain joins TRBV11-2 and TRBJ1-2; 7 nucleotides line up with TRBD1. Losses at the gene ends were 6 bases for V and 8 bases for J; bases not matched to a gene: 9. Germline V gene lookup returns CDR1 SGHAT and CDR2 FQNNGV. The CDR3 has 13 residues. CDR3 bases: TGTGCCAGCAGATCTAACAGGGGCGGCGGCTACACCTTC. As protein: CASRSNRGGGYTF. Together with reference TRBV11-2 and TRBJ1-2, the CDR3 gives the full variable domain: EAGVAQSPRYKIIEKRQSVAFWCNPISGHATLYWYQQILGQGPKLLIQFQNNGVVDDSQLPKDRFSAERLKGVDSTLKIQPAKLEDSAVYLCASRSNRGGGYTFGSGTRLTVV.

The rearrangement uses TRBV5-8 and TRBJ2-3; 9 positions match TRBD2. The J segment lost 1 base and the V segment lost 0 bases, leaving 3 bases of the junction unmatched. Germline V lookup: CDR1 SGHTS, CDR2 YDEGEE. This CDR3 has 16 residues. The CDR3 sequence is CASSLVASGGTDTQYF. The CDR3, as DNA: TGTGCCAGCAGCTTGGTGGCTAGCGGGGGCACAGATACGCAGTATTTT.

The V gene is TRBV27, the J gene TRBJ2-1; D gene unclear. The CDR3 totals 17 residues. Looked up from germline, CDR1 is MNHEY and CDR2 is SMNVEV (reference sequence). Trimming cost V 3 bases and J 7 bases, with 22 bases left between them. CDR3 sequence reads: CASSLFPSLSPQNEQFF. The CDR3 bases are TGTGCCAGCAGTTTGTTCCCGTCCCTGTCCCCTCAGAATGAGCAGTTCTTC.

The V gene is TRBV5-8, the J gene TRBJ2-3; possibly TRBD2 for D (6 bases). This CDR3 comprises 15 residues. V dropped 3 bases and J dropped 2 bases, with 13 bases sitting between them. The germline V gene encodes CDR1 SGHTS and CDR2 YDEGEE. The chain's CDR3 is CASSSVSGPTDTQYF. The DNA of the CDR3 is TGTGCCAGCAGCTCAGTTAGCGGCCCCACAGATACGCAGTATTTT.

The chain carries TRBV14 and TRBJ2-3, with 11 bases fitting TRBD2. Germline CDR1 reads SGHDN; CDR2 reads FVKESK. After removal of 0 bases from V and 2 bases from J, the junction contained 10 bases not matched to a gene. This CDR3 spans 19 amino acids. In nucleotides, the CDR3 is TGTGCCAGCAGCCAAGACCCAAGTAGCGGGAGGGATATCACAGATACGCAGTATTTT. Its protein product is CASSQDPSSGRDITDTQYF.

The chain couples TRBV19 to TRBJ2-2; D ambiguous. V dropped 8 bases and J dropped 3 bases, with 7 bases sitting between them. This CDR3 comprises 12 residues. Germline lookup yields CDR1 LNHDA and CDR2 SQIVND (reference sequence). The CDR3 DNA reads as TGTGCCAGTGGCTGGCACACCGGGGAGCTGTTTTTT. Translation: CASGWHTGELFF.

This chain links TRBV4-2 with TRBJ2-3; 7 bases are shared with TRBD2. Germline trimming cut 2 bases from V and 0 bases from J; bases unmatched to any gene: 2. CDR3 length equals 15 residues. Germline CDR1 LGHNA, CDR2 YNFKEQ. In DNA form, the CDR3 reads TGTGCCAGCAGCCAACTAGCGGAGAGCACAGATACGCAGTATTTT. This gives the protein CASSQLAESTDTQYF.

This clone was observed once. This chain uses TRBV4-3 with TRBJ2-2; TRBD1 agrees at 8 bases. Germline V gives CDR1 LGHNA, CDR2 YSLEER. After removal of 1 base from V and 5 bases from J, the junction contained 3 bases not matched to a gene. This CDR3 comprises 15 residues. In DNA form, the CDR3 reads TGCGCCAGCAGCCAAGGCCGGACAGGGACCGGGGAGCTGTTTTTT. Translating it yields CASSQGRTGTGELFF.

This chain links TRBV28 with TRBJ2-7; possibly TRBD2 for D (5 bases). The CDR3 totals 15 residues. Germline loops: CDR1 MDHEN, CDR2 SYDVKM. Between the trimmed V and J ends, which lost 3 bases and 2 bases, there was a span of 14 bases. The CDR3 bases are TGTGCCAGCAGTTTGGGAGACAAGACACCCTACGAGCAGTACTTC. Translated, it gives CASSLGDKTPYEQYF. The full variable domain, rest sourced from reference TRBV28 and TRBJ2-7, is DVKVTQSSRYLVKRTGEKVFLECVQDMDHENMFWYRQDPGLGLRLIYFSYDVKMKEKGDIPEGYSVSREKKERFSLILESASTNQTSMYLCASSLGDKTPYEQYFGPGTRLTVT.

The chain uses TRBV7-9 and TRBJ2-1; no clear D gene. Germline CDR1 SEHNR, CDR2 FQNEAQ (reference sequence). Trimming stripped 5 bases from V and 6 bases from J, with 14 bases between. The CDR3 loop spans 14 amino acids. CDR3 protein: CASSVDLSGNEQFF. The DNA of the CDR3 is TGTGCCAGCAGCGTAGACCTTAGTGGCAATGAGCAGTTCTTC.

The V gene is TRBV30, the J gene TRBJ2-2; no clear D gene. Germline V lookup: CDR1 GTSNPN, CDR2 SVGIG (reference sequence). V was trimmed by 0 bases and J by 3 bases, leaving 11 bases between them. CDR3 length: 15 amino acids. In DNA form, the CDR3 reads TGTGCCTGGAGTGTTATTTCGGGTTACACCGGGGAGCTGTTTTTT. This gives the protein CAWSVISGYTGELFF.

V and J are TRBV19 and TRBJ2-5; 10 nucleotides agree with TRBD1. V trimming: 5 bases; J trimming: 4 bases; junction bases outside the gene matches: 7. Germline V CDR1 and CDR2: LNHDA, SQIVND (reference sequence). The CDR3 contains 15 residues. The CDR3 here is CASSDRQGAGETQYF. The CDR3 nucleotides read TGTGCCAGTAGTGACCGACAGGGGGCCGGAGAGACCCAGTACTTC. Together with reference TRBV19 and TRBJ2-5, the CDR3 gives the full variable domain: DGGITQSPKYLFRKEGQNVTLSCEQNLNHDAMYWYRQDPGQGLRLIYYSQIVNDFQKGDIAEGYSVSREKKESFPLTVTSAQKNPTAFYLCASSDRQGAGETQYFGPGTRLLVL.

The chain has TRBV28 and TRBJ2-1; 10 positions agree with TRBD1. Per the germline V gene, CDR1 is MDHEN and CDR2 is SYDVKM. This CDR3 spans 14 amino acids. After removal of 6 bases from V and 7 bases from J, the junction contained 6 bases not matched to a gene. The CDR3 sequence is CASSWRDRGNEQFF. CDR3 nucleotide sequence: TGTGCCAGCAGCTGGCGGGACAGGGGAAATGAGCAGTTCTTC.

The V call is TRBV19, the J call TRBJ2-1; 7 nucleotides line up with TRBD1. The CDR3 extends over 14 amino acids. J was trimmed by 6 bases and V by 9 bases; bases with no gene match: 11. The V gene's germline CDR1 is LNHDA and CDR2 SQIVND (reference sequence). The CDR3 loop reads CASHRDSGGNEQFF. The CDR3 DNA reads as TGTGCCAGCCATCGGGACAGTGGGGGCAATGAGCAGTTCTTC.

The chain carries TRBV18 and TRBJ2-3, with D possibly being TRBD1 (6 bases). V dropped 3 bases and J dropped 5 bases, with 12 bases sitting between them. The CDR3 spans 14 residues. The germline V gene has CDR1 KGHSH and CDR2 LQKENI. The CDR3 nucleotides read TGTGCCAGCTCACCTTCTCAGGGGATAGATACGCAGTATTTT. The encoded protein is CASSPSQGIDTQYF.

The gene calls are TRBV7-9 and TRBJ2-1, with TRBD1 identical over 7 bases. Looked up from germline, CDR1 is SEHNR and CDR2 is FQNEAQ (reference sequence). After removal of 4 bases from V and 5 bases from J, the junction contained 2 bases not matched to a gene. The CDR3 is 13 residues long. CDR3 bases: TGTGCCAGCAGCTCAGGGGGAGACAATGAGCAGTTCTTC. This sequence encodes CASSSGGDNEQFF. Combining the CDR3 with reference TRBV7-9 and TRBJ2-1 gives the whole variable domain DTGVSQNPRHKITKRGQNVTFRCDPISEHNRLYWYRQTLGQGPEFLTYFQNEAQLEKSRLLSDRFSAERPKGSFSTLEIQRTEQGDSAMYLCASSSGGDNEQFFGPGTRLTVL.

The gene calls are TRBV21-1 and TRBJ2-1; TRBD2 is the table's D call, not checked against the DNA. TRBV21-1 is a recognized pseudogene. CDR3 size: 19 residues. The CDR3 spells CASSFCSGLAEPFYNEQFF. CDR3 DNA sequence: TGTGCCAGCAGCTTTTGCAGCGGGCTAGCGGAGCCATTCTACAATGAGCAGTTCTTC.

V is TRBV28 and J is TRBJ2-7, with 7 bases identical to TRBD1. The CDR3 sequence is 14 residues long. The ends lost 5 bases at V and 2 bases at J; junction bases unmatched: 6. Germline-derived CDR1 and CDR2 are MDHEN and SYDVKM. CDR3 amino acids: CASSPTGITYEQYF. CDR3 DNA sequence: TGTGCCAGCAGTCCGACAGGGATCACCTACGAGCAGTACTTC.

The chain combines TRBV5-6 with TRBJ2-7; D possibly corresponds to TRBD1 (5 bases). CDR3 length equals 15 residues. The germline CDR1 and CDR2 sequences are SGHDT and YYEEEE. V lost 2 bases and J lost 5, with 17 bases in between. The CDR3 DNA reads as TGTGCCAGCAGCTTTTTTCGGCAGGGCGGCCACGAGCAGTACTTC. Translating it yields CASSFFRQGGHEQYF.

J is TRBJ2-2 and V is TRBV29-1; possible D gene TRBD2, 5 bases. V dropped 7 bases and J dropped 6 bases, with 18 bases sitting between them. In germline, CDR1 is SQVTM, CDR2 ANQGSEA. The CDR3 is 14 amino acids. Here the CDR3 DNA reads TGCAGCGCGAGGGAGAGGCTAGTTGCCGGGGAGCTGTTTTTT. It translates to CSARERLVAGELFF.

V usage is TRBV27 and J usage is TRBJ1-1; TRBD1 matches 11 bases. Germline loops: CDR1 MNHEY, CDR2 SMNVEV (reference sequence). V was clipped by 5 bases and J by 11 bases; unmatched bases: 10. The CDR3 runs 14 residues. DNA for the CDR3: TGTGCCAGCAGTACCGTCGGACAGGGGGCTCATGCTTTCTTT. It translates to CASSTVGQGAHAFF.

The chain uses TRBV7-9 and TRBJ2-3; possible D gene TRBD2, 6 bases. Trimming removed 0 bases from V and 1 base from J, with 8 bases in between. This CDR3 has 15 amino acids. The germline CDR1 and CDR2 sequences are SEHNR and FQNEAQ (reference sequence). DNA of the CDR3: TGTGCCAGCAGCTTAGCGGGGGAGGGCACAGATACGCAGTATTTT. Protein sequence: CASSLAGEGTDTQYF.

The chain has TRBV6-5 and TRBJ2-2; 9 nucleotides match TRBD2. CDR3 size: 16 residues. Germline CDR1 MNHEY, CDR2 SVGAGI. V lost 4 bases to trimming and J lost 7 bases; unmatched junction nucleotides: 10. Here the CDR3 reads CASSSGREGLSGELFF. In DNA form, the CDR3 reads TGTGCCAGCAGTTCTGGGCGGGAGGGCCTGAGCGGGGAGCTGTTTTTT.

The chain joins TRBV5-1 to TRBJ2-1; D may be TRBD2 (6 bases). Germline CDR1 reads SGHRS; CDR2 reads YFSETQ. The CDR3 has 14 amino acids. V was cut by 0 bases and J by 6 bases, with 10 bases left in between. The CDR3 coding sequence is TGCGCCAGCAGCTTGGTCGTCGGGAGCAATGAGCAGTTCTTC. Translation: CASSLVVGSNEQFF.

This clone was picked up one time. This sequence joins TRBV28 and TRBJ1-2; the match to TRBD1 covers 11 bases. This CDR3 is built from 13 residues. V shed 5 bases, J shed 11 bases, and the junction held 7 bases outside the gene matches. The germline gives CDR1 MDHEN, CDR2 SYDVKM. As DNA, the CDR3 is TGTGCCAGCAGTGGAGGGACAGGGGGACGGTACACCTTC. Its protein is CASSGGTGGRYTF.

The CDR3 nucleotides read TGTGCCAGCAGCAAAGAACTAGCTTCCTACAATGAGCAGTTCTTC. It is translated as CASSKELASYNEQFF. V and J are TRBV11-2 and TRBJ2-1, with a possible D match to TRBD2 (6 bases). The V and J ends lost 5 bases and 1 base respectively, with 12 bases between them. Germline V gene sequence: CDR1 SGHAT, CDR2 FQNNGV. The CDR3 covers 15 residues.